This TCR beta chain was sequenced in a study of cytomegalovirus exposure and HLA in healthy donors. The primer mix had 60 Vbeta and 13 Jbeta primers. Original methodology: Per a later analysis, the number of unique TCR beta chains was some 75 million, of which 9 million to 14 million were shared. Profiled with immunoSEQ multiplex PCR; TCRdb holds only in-frame clones, not every one. D and trimming were read from the DNA, whereas the V and J calls and clone size are those reported in that table. The table has approximately 120,000 clones, 85% seen once. Every donor was a healthy person donating bone marrow. This CDR3 has 14 amino acids. Per germline, CDR1 MDHEN and CDR2 SYDVKM. The ends lost 2 bases at V and 2 bases at J; junction bases unmatched: 0.

This clonotype was sampled from a woman aged 25 to 39 in good health and CMV-seropositive. The sequenced sample was PBMCs. The V and J genes are TRBV28 and TRBJ2-7, with 10 bases fitting TRBD2. CDR3 sequence: CASSLLAGAYEQYF. The CDR3 coding sequence is TGTGCCAGCAGTTTACTAGCGGGAGCCTACGAGCAGTACTTC.